These T cell receptor beta chains were read from a single sample in a study of CD8 T cells in Susac syndrome. MiXCR was run by TCRdb on the immunoSEQ multiplex PCR reads, yielding one entry per CDR3 protein. Of around 79,000 distinct CDR3 sequences in the sample, approximately 93% are singletons; the top ten hold 0.52%. Sequencing was done on a sample of CD8+ T cells from PBMCs. These receptor sequences come from a human donor with Susac syndrome. Each CDR3 is given with its conserved first and last residue. A D gene is named only where the DNA matches it firmly. Where a row states a size, it is once, few, many or the class of an expanded clone; other rows omit it.

>TRBV7-9|TRBJ1-5|-|-
CASSGGVNQPQHF
TGTGCCAGCAGCGGGGGGGTCAATCAGCCCCAGCATTTT
>TRBV5-6|TRBJ1-5|-|-
CASSLTSGNQPQHF
TGTGCCAGCAGTCTGACCAGTGGCAATCAGCCCCAGCATTTT
>TRBV6-1|TRBJ1-6|-|-
CASSEEAREISSPLHF
TGTGCCAGCAGTGAAGAAGCCAGGGAAATTAGTTCACCCCTCCACTTT
>TRBV3-1|TRBJ1-5|-|-
CASSLNSLSNQPQHF
TGTGCCAGCAGCCTAAATTCCCTTAGCAATCAGCCCCAGCATTTT
>TRBV20-1|TRBJ2-2|-|-
CSARGRANTGELFF
TGCAGTGCTAGAGGGCGGGCGAACACCGGGGAGCTGTTTTTT
>TRBV3-1|TRBJ2-7|-|few
CASSPLIGGPEQYF
TGTGCCAGCAGCCCCCTTATTGGAGGACCCGAGCAGTACTTC
>TRBV4-1|TRBJ2-1|-|-
CASSHLSGPNEQFF
TGCGCCAGCAGCCACCTCTCAGGGCCCAATGAGCAGTTCTTC
>TRBV27|TRBJ2-1|-|-
CASSYFRDANEQFF
TGTGCCAGCAGCTACTTCCGGGACGCCAATGAGCAGTTCTTC
>TRBV6-5|TRBJ1-5|-|once
CASSYLATHTSNQPQHF
TGTGCCAGCAGTTATCTTGCAACACACACTAGCAATCAGCCCCAGCATTTT
>TRBV29-1|TRBJ1-2|TRBD1|-
CSVVSGGNYGYTF
TGCAGCGTTGTGTCAGGGGGAAACTATGGCTACACCTTC
>TRBV20-1|TRBJ2-7|TRBD1|-
CSARALAGQGKDEQYF
TGCAGTGCTAGAGCCCTCGCGGGACAGGGCAAAGACGAGCAGTACTTC
>TRBV19|TRBJ1-2|TRBD1|-
CASSSDRVNGYTF
TGTGCCAGTAGTTCGGACAGGGTCAATGGCTACACCTTC
>TRBV9|TRBJ1-4|TRBD1|-
CASSAEGQGNEKLFF
TGTGCCAGCAGTGCGGAGGGACAGGGAAATGAAAAACTGTTTTTT
>TRBV4-1|TRBJ2-5|TRBD1|-
CASSGQVIIETQYF
TGCGCCAGCAGTGGACAGGTTATTATAGAGACCCAGTACTTC
>TRBV9|TRBJ1-6|-|-
CASSAPGEGISSPLHF
TGTGCCAGCAGCGCCCCAGGTGAGGGGATCAGTTCACCCCTCCACTTT
>TRBV28|TRBJ2-7|-|-
CASSLAGFYEQYF
TGTGCCAGCAGTTTGGCAGGTTTCTACGAGCAGTACTTC
>TRBV7-8|TRBJ2-7|-|-
CASSPPEQGRYEQYF
TGTGCCAGCAGCCCTCCAGAACAGGGGAGGTACGAGCAGTACTTC
>TRBV11-1|TRBJ2-7|TRBD1|few
CASSPNRGRTYEQYF
TGTGCCAGCAGCCCTAACAGGGGAAGGACCTACGAGCAGTACTTC
>TRBV4-2|TRBJ1-1|-|-
CASSQGVFDGPTEAFF
TGTGCCAGCAGCCAAGGGGTATTCGACGGCCCCACTGAAGCTTTCTTT
>TRBV20-1|TRBJ1-3|TRBD1|once
CSAPGTGEGNTIYF
TGCAGTGCACCTGGGACAGGGGAAGGAAACACCATATATTTT
>TRBV5-1|TRBJ2-7|-|once
CASSLKGGRPYEQYF
TGCGCCAGCAGCTTGAAGGGGGGACGGCCCTACGAGCAGTACTTC
>TRBV9|TRBJ1-6|-|-
CASGGSYNSPLHF
TGTGCCAGCGGGGGATCCTATAATTCACCCCTCCACTTT
>TRBV7-9|TRBJ2-1|TRBD1|once
CASSSTGGHEQFF
TGTGCCAGCAGCTCGACAGGGGGTCATGAGCAGTTCTTC